The rows below give T cell receptor beta chains drawn from one sample of a study of cytomegalovirus exposure and HLA in healthy donors. Clones were read by immunoSEQ multiplex PCR, and TCRdb kept only the in-frame ones, dropping some. Of under 200,000 clones in the sample, roughly 80% are singletons; the top ten hold approximately 1.3%. Sequenced input: PBMCs. These receptors all come from a man in his thirties or forties in good health and CMV-seronegative. The CDR3 runs from the conserved cysteine through the conserved F or W. D genes are given only for firm matches. Rows may omit the clone size; those that give it use once, few, many or a size class.

v_gene	j_gene	abundance	d_gene	CDR3aa	CDR3nt
TRBV9	TRBJ1-2	-	-	CASSVGQDINYGYTF	TGTGCCAGCAGCGTAGGCCAGGATATTAACTATGGCTACACCTTC
TRBV6-6	TRBJ2-7	-	TRBD1	CASRDGTGNSYEQYF	TGTGCCAGCAGGGACGGGACAGGCAATTCCTACGAGCAGTACTTC
TRBV4-2	TRBJ1-5	-	-	CASSQAPSRGMGNQPQHF	TGTGCCAGCAGCCAGGCTCCCTCGCGGGGCATGGGCAATCAGCCCCAGCATTTT
TRBV2	TRBJ1-5	few	-	CASSEAAGARHF	TGTGCCAGCAGTGAAGCTGCGGGGGCGAGGCATTTT
TRBV19	TRBJ2-1	-	TRBD2	CASSPTAGVIEQFF	TGTGCCAGTAGCCCTACGGCGGGAGTGATTGAGCAGTTCTTC
TRBV18	TRBJ2-7	-	-	CASSPPADYEQYF	TGTGCCAGCTCACCACCTGCAGATTACGAGCAGTACTTC
TRBV19	TRBJ2-7	-	-	CASSTPAGTETYEQYF	TGTGCCAGTAGCACCCCCGCGGGGACAGAGACCTACGAGCAGTACTTC
TRBV5-4	TRBJ2-1	once	-	CASSNDRNNEQFF	TGTGCCAGCAGCAACGACAGGAACAATGAGCAGTTCTTC
TRBV18	TRBJ2-7	few	-	CASSPDPGHDYEQYF	TGTGCCAGCTCCCCCGATCCGGGACACGACTACGAGCAGTACTTC
TRBV9	TRBJ2-1	few	-	CASSVGSWAGTKEGGSYNEQFF	TGTGCCAGCAGCGTAGGTAGCTGGGCGGGAACCAAGGAAGGAGGCTCCTACAATGAGCAGTTCTTC
TRBV10-2	TRBJ1-1	-	-	CATGVNTEAFF	TGCGCGACGGGGGTGAACACTGAAGCTTTCTTT
TRBV21-1	TRBJ1-1	-	-	CASNPDRTNTEAFF	TGTGCCAGCAACCCGGACAGGACCAACACTGAAGCTTTCTTT
TRBV14	TRBJ2-7	-	TRBD2	CASSRTSGIRYEQYF	TGTGCCAGCAGCCGTACTAGCGGGATAAGGTACGAGCAGTACTTC
TRBV2	TRBJ2-5	-	-	CASSEAGGYQETQYF	TGTGCCAGCAGTGAAGCGGGCGGGTACCAAGAGACCCAGTACTTC
TRBV7-9	TRBJ2-3	-	TRBD2	CASSQGTSGGTSTDTQYF	TGTGCCAGCAGCCAAGGGACTAGCGGGGGCACAAGCACAGATACGCAGTATTTT
TRBV7-9	TRBJ2-5	few	-	CASGRWLGEQETQYF	TGTGCCAGCGGTCGCTGGTTGGGAGAGCAAGAGACCCAGTACTTC
TRBV5-4	TRBJ2-1	-	TRBD2	CASSPPTGTSGGAREQFF	TGTGCCAGCAGCCCACCAACTGGGACTAGCGGGGGGGCCAGGGAGCAGTTCTTC
TRBV28	TRBJ1-5	-	-	CASSSRDFLANQPQHF	TGTGCCAGCAGTTCCCGGGATTTCCTAGCGAATCAGCCCCAGCATTTT
TRBV15	TRBJ1-5	-	-	CATSSEGDSNQPQHF	TGTGCCACCAGCAGCGAAGGAGATAGCAATCAGCCCCAGCATTTT
TRBV29-1	TRBJ2-5	-	-	CSVVEQGAEGTQYF	TGCAGCGTTGTAGAACAGGGTGCCGAAGGGACCCAGTACTTC
TRBV21-1	TRBJ1-2	-	-	CASSKAKGEGYTF	TGTGCCAGCAGCAAAGCGAAGGGGGAGGGCTACACCTTC
TRBV7-9	TRBJ1-5	-	TRBD1	CASSPTGAALQPQHF	TGTGCCAGCAGTCCGACAGGGGCGGCTCTACAGCCCCAGCATTTT
TRBV9	TRBJ2-2	-	-	CASSVAGDGTGELFF	TGTGCCAGCAGCGTAGCGGGAGATGGGACCGGGGAGCTGTTTTTT
TRBV4-2	TRBJ2-6	-	-	CASSQGALPGNSGANVLTF	TGTGCCAGCAGCCAAGGTGCGCTTCCTGGTAACTCTGGGGCCAACGTCCTGACTTTC
TRBV7-2	TRBJ2-2	-	-	CASSLSRESNTGELFF	TGTGCCAGCAGCTTATCCCGGGAGTCAAACACCGGGGAGCTGTTTTTT
TRBV15	TRBJ2-2	-	-	CATSRVPDTGELFF	TGTGCCACCAGCAGAGTACCGGACACCGGGGAGCTGTTTTTT
TRBV29-1	TRBJ2-3	-	-	CSVEDNSDTQYF	TGCAGCGTTGAAGACAACTCGGATACGCAGTATTTT
TRBV7-9	TRBJ2-7	-	TRBD2	CASSTTSGRSSDEQYF	TGTGCCAGCAGCACGACTAGCGGGAGGAGTTCGGACGAGCAGTACTTC
TRBV4-1	TRBJ1-6	-	TRBD1	CASSHLDHHRGQTSSYNSPLHF	TGCGCCAGCAGCCATCTTGACCACCACAGGGGCCAAACGAGCTCCTATAATTCACCCCTCCACTTT
TRBV5-1	TRBJ1-3	-	-	CASSLAPSPGNTIYF	TGCGCCAGCAGCCTAGCCCCCTCACCTGGAAACACCATATATTTT